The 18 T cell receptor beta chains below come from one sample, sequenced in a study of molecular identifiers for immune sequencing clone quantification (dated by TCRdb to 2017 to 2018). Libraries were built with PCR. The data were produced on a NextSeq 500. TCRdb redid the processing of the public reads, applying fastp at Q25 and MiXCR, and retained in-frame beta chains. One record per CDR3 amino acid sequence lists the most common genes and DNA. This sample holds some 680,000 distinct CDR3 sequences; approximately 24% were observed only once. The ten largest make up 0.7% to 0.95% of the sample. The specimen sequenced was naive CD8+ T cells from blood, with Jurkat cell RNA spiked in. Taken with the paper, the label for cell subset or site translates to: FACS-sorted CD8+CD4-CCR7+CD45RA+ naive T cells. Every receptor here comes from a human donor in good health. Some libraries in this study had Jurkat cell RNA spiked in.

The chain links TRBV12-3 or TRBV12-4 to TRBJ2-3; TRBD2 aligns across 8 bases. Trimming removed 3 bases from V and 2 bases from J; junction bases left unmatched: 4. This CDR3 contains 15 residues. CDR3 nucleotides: TGTGCCAGCAGTTTTGAGCGGGGGCCCACAGATACGCAGTATTTT. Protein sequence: CASSFERGPTDTQYF.

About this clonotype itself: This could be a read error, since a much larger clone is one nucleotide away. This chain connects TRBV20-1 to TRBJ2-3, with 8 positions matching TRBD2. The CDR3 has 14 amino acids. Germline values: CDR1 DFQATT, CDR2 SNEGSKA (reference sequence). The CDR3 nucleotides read TGCAGTGCTAGCGGGGGGGCCGGTACAGATACGCGGTATTTT. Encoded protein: CSASGGAGTDTRYF.

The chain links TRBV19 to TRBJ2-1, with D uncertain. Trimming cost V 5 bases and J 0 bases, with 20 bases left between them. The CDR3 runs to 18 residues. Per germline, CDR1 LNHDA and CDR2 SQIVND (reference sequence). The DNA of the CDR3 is TGTGCCAGTAGTCTCGTCCGGTATACATCAAGCTCCTACAATGAGCAGTTCTTC. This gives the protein CASSLVRYTSSSYNEQFF. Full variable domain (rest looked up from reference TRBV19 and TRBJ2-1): DGGITQSPKYLFRKEGQNVTLSCEQNLNHDAMYWYRQDPGQGLRLIYYSQIVNDFQKGDIAEGYSVSREKKESFPLTVTSAQKNPTAFYLCASSLVRYTSSSYNEQFFGPGTRLTVL.

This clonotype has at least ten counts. Written as DNA, the CDR3 is TGCAGCGTCGACCTTCCCCAAGGCAGCCCCCCGAATGAGCAGTTCTTC. Its protein product is CSVDLPQGSPPNEQFF. This sequence joins TRBV29-1 and TRBJ2-1, with unresolved D. This CDR3 spans 16 amino acids. Trimming removed 6 bases from V and 7 bases from J, with 25 bases in between. The V gene's germline CDR1 is SQVTM and CDR2 ANQGSEA.

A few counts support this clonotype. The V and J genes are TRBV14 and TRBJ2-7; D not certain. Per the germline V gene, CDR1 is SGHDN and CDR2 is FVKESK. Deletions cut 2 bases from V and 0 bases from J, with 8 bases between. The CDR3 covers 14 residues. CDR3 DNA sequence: TGTGCCAGCAGCCAATTGCTTAGCTCCTACGAGCAGTACTTC. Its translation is CASSQLLSSYEQYF. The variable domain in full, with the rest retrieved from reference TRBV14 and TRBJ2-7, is EAGVTQFPSHSVIEKGQTVTLRCDPISGHDNLYWYRRVMGKEIKFLLHFVKESKQDESGMPNNRFLAERTGGTYSTLKVQPAELEDSGVYFCASSQLLSSYEQYFGPGTRLTVT.

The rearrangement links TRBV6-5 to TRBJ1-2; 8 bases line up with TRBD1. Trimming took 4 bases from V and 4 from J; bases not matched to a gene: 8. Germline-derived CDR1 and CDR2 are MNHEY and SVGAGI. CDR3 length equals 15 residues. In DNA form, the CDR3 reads TGTGCCAGCAGTTTGACAGGGGACCTTTTCTATGGCTACACCTTC. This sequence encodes CASSLTGDLFYGYTF.

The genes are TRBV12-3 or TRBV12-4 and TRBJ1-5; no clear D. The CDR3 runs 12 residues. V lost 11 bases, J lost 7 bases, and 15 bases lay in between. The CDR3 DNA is TGTGCCGGCACCCGGGAATACCAGCCCCAGCATTTT. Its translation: CAGTREYQPQHF.

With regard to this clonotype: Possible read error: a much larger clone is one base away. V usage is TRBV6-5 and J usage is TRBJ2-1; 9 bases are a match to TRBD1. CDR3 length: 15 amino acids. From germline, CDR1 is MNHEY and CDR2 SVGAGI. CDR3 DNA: TGTGCCAGCAGTGGACAGGGGAGCTCCTACAATGAGCAGTCCTTC. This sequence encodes CASSGQGSSYNEQSF.

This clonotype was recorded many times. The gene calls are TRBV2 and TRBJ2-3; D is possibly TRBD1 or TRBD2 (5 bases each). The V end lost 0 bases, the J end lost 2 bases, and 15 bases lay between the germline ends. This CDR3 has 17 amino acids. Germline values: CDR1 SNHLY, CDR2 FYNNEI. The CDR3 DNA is TGTGCCAGCAGTGAAGCGCTTTTGATCGGGACCACAGATACGCAGTATTTT. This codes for CASSEALLIGTTDTQYF.

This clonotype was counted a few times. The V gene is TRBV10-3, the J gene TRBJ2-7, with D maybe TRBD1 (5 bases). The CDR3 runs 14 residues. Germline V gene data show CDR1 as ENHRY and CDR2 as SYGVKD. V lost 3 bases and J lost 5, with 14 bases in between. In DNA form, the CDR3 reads TGTGCCATCAGTGAAGGGGAACCGCCCGACGAGCAGTACTTC. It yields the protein CAISEGEPPDEQYF.

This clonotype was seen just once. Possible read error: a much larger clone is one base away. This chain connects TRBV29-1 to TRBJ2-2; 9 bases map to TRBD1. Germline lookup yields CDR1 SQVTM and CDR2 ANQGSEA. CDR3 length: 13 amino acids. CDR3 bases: TGCAGCGTCACAACAGGGGGCATCGGGGAGCTGTGTTTT. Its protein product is CSVTTGGIGELCF.

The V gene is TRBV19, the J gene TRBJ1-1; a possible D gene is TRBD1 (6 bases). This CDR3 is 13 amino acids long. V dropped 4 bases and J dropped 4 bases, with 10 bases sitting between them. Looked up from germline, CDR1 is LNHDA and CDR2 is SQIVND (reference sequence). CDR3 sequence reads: CASSTTGGTEAFF. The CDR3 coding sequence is TGTGCCAGTAGTACGACAGGTGGCACTGAAGCTTTCTTT.

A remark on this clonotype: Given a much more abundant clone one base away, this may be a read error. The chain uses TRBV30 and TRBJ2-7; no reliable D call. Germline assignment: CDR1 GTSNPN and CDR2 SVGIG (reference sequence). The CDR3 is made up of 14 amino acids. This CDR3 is CAWSPTALRYELYF. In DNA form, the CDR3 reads TGTGCCTGGAGTCCTACAGCCCTCCGCTACGAGCTGTACTTC.

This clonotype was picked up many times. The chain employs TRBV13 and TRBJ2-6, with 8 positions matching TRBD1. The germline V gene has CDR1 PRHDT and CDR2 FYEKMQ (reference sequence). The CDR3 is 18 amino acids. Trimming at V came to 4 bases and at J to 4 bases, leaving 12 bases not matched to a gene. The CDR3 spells CASSSPITGGAGANVLTF. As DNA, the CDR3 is TGTGCCAGCAGCTCACCTATAACAGGGGGTGCCGGGGCCAACGTCCTGACTTTC.

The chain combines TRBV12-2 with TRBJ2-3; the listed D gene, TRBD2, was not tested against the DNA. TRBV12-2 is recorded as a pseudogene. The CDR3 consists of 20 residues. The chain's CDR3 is CASRLGVASGGRTITDTQYF. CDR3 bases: TGTGCAAGTCGCTTAGGGGTGGCTAGCGGGGGACGGACGATTACAGATACGCAGTATTTT.

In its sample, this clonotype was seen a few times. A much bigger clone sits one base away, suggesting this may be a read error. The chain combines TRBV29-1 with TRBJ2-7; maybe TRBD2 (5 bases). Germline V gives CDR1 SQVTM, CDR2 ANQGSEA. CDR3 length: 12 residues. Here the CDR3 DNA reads TGCGGCGCCATCGGGGAAGCCTACGAGCAGTACTTC. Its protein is CGAIGEAYEQYF.

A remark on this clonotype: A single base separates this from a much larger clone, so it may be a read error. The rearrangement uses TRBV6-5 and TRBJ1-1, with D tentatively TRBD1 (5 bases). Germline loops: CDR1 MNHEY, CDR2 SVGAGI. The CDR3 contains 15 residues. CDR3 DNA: TGTGCCAGCAGTATGAGTGGGGGATGGAACGCTGAAGCTTTCTTT. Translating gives CASSMSGGWNAEAFF.

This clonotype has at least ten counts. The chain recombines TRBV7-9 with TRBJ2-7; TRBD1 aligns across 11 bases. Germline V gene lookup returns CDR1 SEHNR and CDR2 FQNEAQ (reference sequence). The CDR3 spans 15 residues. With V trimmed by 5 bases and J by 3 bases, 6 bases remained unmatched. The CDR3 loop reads CASSPGQGAGYEQYF. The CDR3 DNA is TGTGCCAGCAGCCCCGGACAGGGGGCGGGCTACGAGCAGTACTTC.